Shown below are 18 T cell receptor beta chains from a single sample sequenced in a study of cytomegalovirus exposure and HLA in healthy donors (dated by TCRdb to the late 2010s). The method was the immunoSEQ multiplex PCR assay. The multiplex PCR relied on a mix of 60 forward primers for TCR Vbeta segments and 13 reverse primers for TCR Jbeta segments. In TCRdb, the immuneACCESS table is reduced to in-frame sequences with V and J assigned. These tables do not hold every clone; where another copy was compared, an unresolved V gene accounts for under half, and the others remain unexplained. The sample table holds about 130,000 clones, of which approximately 69% were seen once. Together, the top ten hold 3% to 5% of the sample. Sequencing used PBMCs. Every receptor here comes from a man aged 40-55 years in good health and CMV-seropositive.

Here the CDR3 reads CASRQGSRTEAFF. The CDR3 DNA sequence: TGCGCCAGCAGGCAGGGTTCTAGGACTGAAGCTTTCTTT. The chain employs TRBV5-1 and TRBJ1-1; a possible D gene is TRBD1 (5 bases). The V gene's germline CDR1 is SGHRS and CDR2 YFSETQ. The CDR3 loop spans 13 amino acids. Trimming cost V 5 bases and J 5 bases, with 13 bases left between them.

This clone has just a few counts. The chain is built from TRBV4-2 and TRBJ1-4; 10 bases align to TRBD1. Trimming removed 4 bases from V and 5 bases from J; junction bases left unmatched: 4. There are 15 residues in the CDR3. CDR1 and CDR2 (germline): LGHNA, YNFKEQ. For the CDR3, the DNA is TGTGCCAGCAGCCCCCCGGGACAGGGGAATGAAAAACTGTTTTTT. Residues: CASSPPGQGNEKLFF.

The gene calls are TRBV6-5 and TRBJ1-6, with a possible D match to TRBD1 (5 bases). From germline, CDR1 is MNHEY and CDR2 SVGAGI. This CDR3 is built from 16 residues. Trimming took off 0 bases at V and 7 bases at J, with 13 bases between the two ends. CDR3 coding DNA: TGTGCCAGCAGTTACTCAGGTGGGGCCAGGAATTCACCCCTCCACTTT. It codes for CASSYSGGARNSPLHF.

The chain is built from TRBV19 and TRBJ1-6; TRBD1 matches 9 bases. The J segment lost 9 bases and the V segment lost 8 bases, leaving 8 bases of the junction unmatched. Germline loops: CDR1 LNHDA, CDR2 SQIVND (reference sequence). This CDR3 spans 14 amino acids. The CDR3 spells CASSPGTGTSPLHF. The CDR3 DNA reads TGTGCCAGTTCCCCCGGGACAGGGACTTCACCCCTCCACTTT.

The rearrangement joins TRBV13 to TRBJ1-5; tentatively, D is TRBD1 (6 bases). This CDR3 has 15 residues. CDR1 and CDR2 from the germline V gene are PRHDT and FYEKMQ (reference sequence). V was clipped by 7 bases and J by 2 bases, with 15 bases between them. The CDR3: CASTRGGAGNQPQHF. CDR3 DNA sequence: TGTGCCAGCACCCGGGGGGGGGCGGGCAATCAGCCCCAGCATTTT. Variable domain in full (rest from reference TRBV13 and TRBJ1-5): AAGVIQSPRHLIKEKRETATLKCYPIPRHDTVYWYQQGPGQDPQFLISFYEKMQSDKGSIPDRFSAQQFSDYHSELNMSSLELGDSALYFCASTRGGAGNQPQHFGDGTRLSIL.

This clone was seen just once. V is TRBV4-2 and J is TRBJ2-2; D may be TRBD1 (5 bases). CDR1 is LGHNA, CDR2 YNFKEQ, per germline. Deletions cut 4 bases from V and 1 base from J, with 7 bases between. CDR3 length equals 14 residues. CDR3 amino acids: CASSPTGNTGELFF. In DNA form, the CDR3 reads TGTGCCAGCAGCCCCACAGGGAACACCGGGGAGCTGTTTTTT.

This clone has more than one count but fewer than ten. The chain couples TRBV5-6 to TRBJ2-1; D is possibly TRBD2 (6 bases). The CDR3 has 14 amino acids. CDR1 and CDR2 (germline): SGHDT, YYEEEE. V was trimmed by 4 bases and J by 4 bases, leaving 12 bases between them. CDR3 nucleotides: TGTGCCAGCAGCCCCGTAGCGGAATACAATGAGCAGTTCTTC. Encoded protein: CASSPVAEYNEQFF.

This clone was seen just once. This chain joins TRBV28 and TRBJ1-2; 7 bases line up with TRBD1. Germline V gene data show CDR1 as MDHEN and CDR2 as SYDVKM. The CDR3 loop spans 16 amino acids. J was trimmed by 2 bases and V by 4 bases; bases with no gene match: 10. CDR3 in amino acids: CASSSYRQGLNYGYTF. DNA of the CDR3: TGTGCCAGCAGTTCCTACCGACAGGGCTTGAACTATGGCTACACCTTC.

This chain uses TRBV5-1 with TRBJ2-7, with 7 bases identical to TRBD2. The germline CDR1 and CDR2 sequences are SGHRS and YFSETQ. The CDR3 consists of 15 residues. Losses at the gene ends were 0 bases for V and 3 bases for J; bases not matched to a gene: 6. The CDR3 DNA sequence: TGCGCCAGCAGCTTGGTTCTGGGGAGGGGCTACGAGCAGTACTTC. This encodes CASSLVLGRGYEQYF.

This clone has more than one count but fewer than ten. The chain combines TRBV11-2 with TRBJ1-4; a weak D match, TRBD1 (6 bases). CDR1 and CDR2 from the germline V gene are SGHAT and FQNNGV. The CDR3 totals 12 residues. V was shortened by 3 bases and J by 11 bases, with 10 bases between the two germline ends. In DNA form, the CDR3 reads TGTGCCAGCAGCTTGTCGGGGGGCAAACTGTTTTTT. Translated, it gives CASSLSGGKLFF. Complete variable domain (other parts from reference TRBV11-2 and TRBJ1-4): EAGVAQSPRYKIIEKRQSVAFWCNPISGHATLYWYQQILGQGPKLLIQFQNNGVVDDSQLPKDRFSAERLKGVDSTLKIQPAKLEDSAVYLCASSLSGGKLFFGSGTQLSVL.

This chain connects TRBV6-6 to TRBJ1-1, with TRBD1 as a possible D gene (6 bases). Trimming took off 6 bases at V and 6 bases at J, with 14 bases between the two ends. Germline V gene sequence: CDR1 MNHNY, CDR2 SVGAGI (reference sequence). The CDR3 consists of 13 residues. The CDR3 reads CASRNLQGAEAFF. CDR3 DNA: TGTGCCAGCAGGAATCTACAGGGCGCTGAAGCTTTCTTT.

This clone occurred once. The junction differs from germline at one of its ends, possibly a read error. V and J are TRBV30 and TRBJ1-2; the D is unclear. The CDR3 runs 14 residues. CDR1 and CDR2 (germline): GTSNPN, SVGIG (reference sequence). The CDR3 is CAWSSPILNYGHTF. The CDR3 DNA reads as TGTGCCTGGAGTTCACCAATTCTTAACTATGGCCACACCTTC. Full variable domain (rest looked up from reference TRBV30 and TRBJ1-2): SQTIHQWPATLVQPVGSPLSLECTVEGTSNPNLYWYRQAAGRGLQLLFYSVGIGQISSEVPQNLSASRPQDRQFILSSKKLLLSDSGFYLCAWSSPILNYGHTFGSGTRLTVV.

The chain employs TRBV6-1 and TRBJ2-2; 9 nucleotides agree with TRBD2. The V and J ends lost 6 bases and 5 bases, in that order; junction bases with no gene match: 7. The CDR3 extends over 15 amino acids. Looked up from germline, CDR1 is MNHNS and CDR2 is SASEGT. This CDR3 is CASRLGTSLTGELFF. CDR3 nucleotides: TGTGCCAGCAGACTGGGGACTAGCCTGACCGGGGAGCTGTTTTTT.

The sample holds a few counts of this clone. The chain is built from TRBV5-1 and TRBJ1-2; TRBD1 agrees at 9 bases. Germline-derived CDR1 and CDR2 are SGHRS and YFSETQ. The length of the CDR3 is 16 residues. The V segment lost 4 bases and the J segment 4 bases; nucleotides outside the gene matches: 11. The CDR3 spells CASSNSGQGSGYGYTF. The CDR3 nucleotides read TGCGCCAGCAGCAACTCTGGACAGGGGTCGGGCTATGGCTACACCTTC.

This chain uses TRBV15 with TRBJ1-5; D is perhaps TRBD1 (5 bases). Germline V CDR1 and CDR2: LNHNV, YYDKDF (reference sequence). This CDR3 comprises 15 residues. The V end was cut by 1 base, the J end by 9 bases, with 16 bases between. The CDR3 DNA reads TGTGCCACCAGCAGAGTGAAAGGGGCAGTAGGGCCCCAGCATTTT. Its translation is CATSRVKGAVGPQHF.

The rearrangement links TRBV7-9 to TRBJ1-2; D gene ambiguous. Germline V gene data show CDR1 as SEHNR and CDR2 as FQNEAQ (reference sequence). V lost 0 bases to trimming and J lost 8 bases, with 16 bases between them. CDR3 length: 15 amino acids. The CDR3 nucleotides are TGTGCCAGCAGCTTAGCGATTGGACCGAGGGAGGGCTACACCTTC. This encodes CASSLAIGPREGYTF.

This CDR3 is CASSPSSYGYTF. CDR3 DNA: TGTGCCAGCAGTCCGAGCTCCTATGGCTACACCTTC. The J gene is TRBJ1-2, the V gene TRBV7-8; D is ambiguous. CDR3 length: 12 residues. The germline V gene has CDR1 SGHVS and CDR2 FQNEAQ. The V end lost 6 bases, the J end lost 4 bases, and 9 bases lay between the germline ends.

This rearrangement joins TRBV25-1 to TRBJ1-1; unclear D gene. V lost 6 bases and J lost 2, with 13 bases in between. The CDR3 spans 14 residues. Per the germline V gene, CDR1 is MGHDK and CDR2 is SYGVNS. For the CDR3, the DNA is TGTGCCAGCAGGGGGATTGGAGGTAACACTGAAGCTTTCTTT. The encoded protein is CASRGIGGNTEAFF.